Below, 18 T cell receptor beta chains from the same sample are listed, as sequenced in a study of blood T cell repertoires in COVID-19. Profiling relied on immunoSEQ multiplex PCR, and the TCRdb table lists in-frame clones only, not all of them. This table holds roughly 320,000 clones, over 75% found once. Specimen: PBMCs or T cells enriched from blood (not recorded which). These receptor sequences come from a man aged 30-40 years who had recovered from COVID-19.

The rearrangement joins TRBV19 to TRBJ1-2; D is ambiguous. Trimming removed 2 bases at V and 3 bases at J, with 13 bases between. This CDR3 has 15 residues. The germline V gene encodes CDR1 LNHDA and CDR2 SQIVND (reference sequence). The CDR3 coding sequence is TGTGCCAGTAGTATATCGTCGACAACCTACTATGGCTACACCTTC. Its translation is CASSISSTTYYGYTF.

V gene TRBV28 combines with J gene TRBJ2-3; maybe TRBD1 (5 bases). The germline V and J ends were trimmed by 6 bases and 2 bases, with 12 bases remaining between them. The germline V gene encodes CDR1 MDHEN and CDR2 SYDVKM. This CDR3 is built from 14 residues. The CDR3 DNA reads as TGTGCCAGCAGCACCGGACATACCACAGATACGCAGTATTTT. Amino acids: CASSTGHTTDTQYF. The whole variable domain, filled in from reference TRBV28 and TRBJ2-3, reads DVKVTQSSRYLVKRTGEKVFLECVQDMDHENMFWYRQDPGLGLRLIYFSYDVKMKEKGDIPEGYSVSREKKERFSLILESASTNQTSMYLCASSTGHTTDTQYFGPGTRLTVL.

The chain links TRBV7-2 to TRBJ2-3; D is perhaps TRBD2 (6 bases). The CDR3 is made up of 14 amino acids. Trimming took 3 bases from V and 2 from J, leaving 9 bases between them. CDR1 and CDR2 from the germline V gene are SGHTA and FQGNSA. The CDR3 protein is CASSLSLATDTQYF. The CDR3 DNA follows: TGTGCCAGCAGCTTGTCACTAGCCACAGATACGCAGTATTTT.

V usage is TRBV2 and J usage is TRBJ1-2; 10 bases are shared with TRBD1. This CDR3 contains 14 residues. Germline V gives CDR1 SNHLY, CDR2 FYNNEI. J gave up 5 bases and V 6 bases, and 6 bases lay outside the gene matches. The CDR3 reads CASRRDRGVYGYTF. The CDR3 nucleotides are TGTGCCAGCAGGAGGGACAGGGGTGTTTATGGCTACACCTTC.

The J gene is TRBJ1-6, the V gene TRBV18, with D uncertain. This CDR3 has 17 amino acids. Germline loops: CDR1 KGHSH, CDR2 LQKENI. Trimming left V 3 bases short and J 1 base short, with 13 bases between. The CDR3 reads CASSPFSEQSYNSPLHF. CDR3 sequence (DNA): TGTGCCAGCTCACCGTTCTCGGAACAGTCCTATAATTCACCCCTCCACTTT.

V and J are TRBV6-5 and TRBJ2-1; 11 bases map to TRBD2. V trimming: 6 bases; J trimming: 5 bases; junction bases outside the gene matches: 3. The CDR3 loop spans 14 amino acids. Per the germline V gene, CDR1 is MNHEY and CDR2 is SVGAGI. In DNA, the CDR3 is TGTGCCAGCAGGCGGGGACTAGCGGACAATGAGCAGTTCTTC. Its protein product is CASRRGLADNEQFF.

The chain carries TRBV6-6 and TRBJ1-4, with D unclear. Germline V CDR1 and CDR2: MNHNY, SVGAGI (reference sequence). This CDR3 comprises 15 residues. Trimming removed 0 bases from V and 6 bases from J, with 11 bases in between. CDR3 sequence reads: CASSYSSPSHEKLFF. The CDR3 DNA reads as TGTGCCAGCAGTTACTCGTCCCCGAGCCATGAAAAACTGTTTTTT.

J is TRBJ2-5 and V is TRBV5-1; D is ambiguous. V was shortened by 1 base and J by 5 bases, with 9 bases between the two germline ends. Germline CDR1 is SGHRS and CDR2 is YFSETQ. The CDR3 spans 13 residues. The CDR3 DNA reads TGCGCCAGCAGCTTGATCCCCGCGGAGACCCAGTACTTC. Translating gives CASSLIPAETQYF.

The V gene is TRBV5-4, the J gene TRBJ1-2; TRBD1 aligns across 9 bases. This CDR3 contains 17 residues. Germline V gene sequence: CDR1 SGHNT, CDR2 YYREEE (reference sequence). J was trimmed by 2 bases and V by 0 bases; bases with no gene match: 8. This chain's CDR3 is CASSLVGTGLRNYGYTF. Written as DNA, the CDR3 is TGTGCCAGCAGCTTGGTCGGGACAGGGCTCCGAAACTATGGCTACACCTTC.

This chain uses TRBV9 with TRBJ2-7; possible D gene TRBD1, 6 bases. The V gene's germline CDR1 is SGDLS and CDR2 YYNGEE. The V end was cut by 1 base, the J end by 7 bases, with 15 bases between. The CDR3 has 14 residues. This CDR3 is CASSVRGSEGEQYF. CDR3 sequence (DNA): TGTGCCAGCAGCGTAAGGGGGTCTGAGGGGGAGCAGTACTTC.

This clone appeared a single time. CDR3 DNA sequence: TGCGCCAGCAGTGAGTTAGTGTTACCGAACACTGAAGCTTTCTTT. Protein sequence: CASSELVLPNTEAFF. The chain carries TRBV10-2 and TRBJ1-1; no firm D call. The CDR3 totals 15 residues. Per the germline V gene, CDR1 is WSHSY and CDR2 is SAAADI. The ends were cut back, 1 base at V and 1 base at J, with 10 bases in the middle.

This clone has more than one count but fewer than ten. The V call is TRBV30, the J call TRBJ1-5; TRBD1 might be the D (6 bases). The CDR3 contains 15 residues. V shed 0 bases and J shed 7 bases, with 16 bases lying between them. The germline V gene has CDR1 GTSNPN and CDR2 SVGIG (reference sequence). The CDR3 loop is CAWSVLGGGQQPQHF. CDR3 in DNA: TGTGCCTGGAGTGTCCTCGGCGGGGGACAACAGCCCCAGCATTTT.

This clone is a singleton in its sample. The chain couples TRBV2 to TRBJ2-7, with a weak D call TRBD1 (5 bases). Per germline, CDR1 SNHLY and CDR2 FYNNEI. V was pared by 4 bases and J by 6 bases, with 16 bases between. This CDR3 region has 14 residues. For the CDR3, the DNA is TGTGCCAGCAGTGCAGGCAGGGAAGGGATCGAGCAGTACTTC. Protein product: CASSAGREGIEQYF.

J is TRBJ2-7 and V is TRBV5-1; 10 nucleotides agree with TRBD1. The CDR3 is 16 amino acids. V lost 4 bases and J lost 4; bases outside the gene matches: 11. Germline V CDR1 and CDR2: SGHRS, YFSETQ. The CDR3 DNA sequence: TGCGCCAGCAGCCTGGAGGACCGGGACAGGGGTTACGAGCAGTACTTC. Protein: CASSLEDRDRGYEQYF.

The table lists this clone with a few counts. CDR3 DNA sequence: TGTGCCAGCAGCGAAGGGCAGGGAAGCCTCTATGGCTACACCTTC. Its translation is CASSEGQGSLYGYTF. The chain couples TRBV7-2 to TRBJ1-2, with D maybe TRBD1 (5 bases). The CDR3 length is 15 residues. Trimming stripped 5 bases from V and 4 bases from J, with 17 bases between. Germline CDR1 is SGHTA and CDR2 is FQGNSA.

The chain has TRBV4-1 and TRBJ2-1; TRBD2 aligns across 13 bases. Germline assignment: CDR1 MGHRA and CDR2 YSYEKL. The V gene end was trimmed by 0 bases and the J gene end by 7 bases; junction bases not matched to a gene: 9. The CDR3 is 18 residues long. CDR3 DNA: TGCGCCAGCAGCCAAGAACCTGGGCCGGGACTAGCGGGAAATGAGCAGTTCTTC. Protein sequence: CASSQEPGPGLAGNEQFF.

This sequence joins TRBV29-1 and TRBJ2-7; 8 bases agree with TRBD2. Germline CDR1 reads SQVTM; CDR2 reads ANQGSEA. V lost 7 bases, J lost 5 bases, and 10 bases stayed unmatched. The CDR3 is 13 residues long. CDR3 in amino acids: CSGSSGGPHEQYF. DNA for the CDR3: TGCAGCGGATCCTCGGGGGGGCCACACGAGCAGTACTTC.

This clone was counted a few times. The chain couples TRBV7-2 to TRBJ1-1; 8 bases line up with TRBD1. The CDR3 consists of 15 residues. The V and J ends lost 5 bases and 1 base, in that order; junction bases with no gene match: 6. CDR1 is SGHTA, CDR2 FQGNSA, per germline. The CDR3 sequence: CASSALGQGNTEAFF. As DNA, the CDR3 is TGTGCCAGCAGCGCCCTAGGACAGGGGAACACTGAAGCTTTCTTT.